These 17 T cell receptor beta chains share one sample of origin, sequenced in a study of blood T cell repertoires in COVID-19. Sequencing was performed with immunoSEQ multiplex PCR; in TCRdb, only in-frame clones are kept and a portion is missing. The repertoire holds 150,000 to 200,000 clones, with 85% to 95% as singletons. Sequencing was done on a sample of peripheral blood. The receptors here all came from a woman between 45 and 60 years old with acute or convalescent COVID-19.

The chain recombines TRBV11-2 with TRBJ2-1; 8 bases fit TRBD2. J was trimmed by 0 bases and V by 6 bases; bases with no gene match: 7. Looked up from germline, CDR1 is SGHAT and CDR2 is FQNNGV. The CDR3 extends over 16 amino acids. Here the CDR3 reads CASRGVAGSSYNEQFF. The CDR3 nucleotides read TGTGCCAGCAGAGGAGTAGCGGGGAGCTCCTACAATGAGCAGTTCTTC. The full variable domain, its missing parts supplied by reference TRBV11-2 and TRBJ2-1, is EAGVAQSPRYKIIEKRQSVAFWCNPISGHATLYWYQQILGQGPKLLIQFQNNGVVDDSQLPKDRFSAERLKGVDSTLKIQPAKLEDSAVYLCASRGVAGSSYNEQFFGPGTRLTVL.

The DNA of the CDR3 is TGTGCCAGCAGTTCCCCGGACAGGGGGTATGGCTACACCTTC. This encodes CASSSPDRGYGYTF. V and J are TRBV6-5 and TRBJ1-2; 10 bases are shared with TRBD1. Germline values: CDR1 MNHEY, CDR2 SVGAGI. This CDR3 has 14 residues. V shed 4 bases and J 5 bases; nucleotides not matched to a gene: 4.

DNA of the CDR3: TGTGCCAGCAGCAAGCTCGGGGTTCTGACGACTAGCGGGAAGGACGAGCAGTACTTC. The encoded protein is CASSKLGVLTTSGKDEQYF. V gene TRBV7-2 combines with J gene TRBJ2-7; 11 bases fit TRBD2. The CDR3 has 19 residues. Germline V gives CDR1 SGHTA, CDR2 FQGNSA. Trimming at V came to 5 bases and at J to 5 bases, leaving 20 bases not matched to a gene.

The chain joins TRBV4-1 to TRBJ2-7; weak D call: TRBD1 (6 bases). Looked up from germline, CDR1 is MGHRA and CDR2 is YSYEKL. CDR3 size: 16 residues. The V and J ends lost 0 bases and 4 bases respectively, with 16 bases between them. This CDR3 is CASSQDSTGSGYEQYF. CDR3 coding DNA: TGCGCCAGCAGCCAAGATTCCACAGGGTCGGGATACGAGCAGTACTTC.

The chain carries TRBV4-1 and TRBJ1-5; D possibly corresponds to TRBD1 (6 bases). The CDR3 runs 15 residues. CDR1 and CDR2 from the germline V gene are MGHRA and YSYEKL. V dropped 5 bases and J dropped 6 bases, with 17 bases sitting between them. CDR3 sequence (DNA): TGCGCCAGCAGCAACAGTCCAGGGGTGGGTCAGCCCCAGCATTTT. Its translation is CASSNSPGVGQPQHF.

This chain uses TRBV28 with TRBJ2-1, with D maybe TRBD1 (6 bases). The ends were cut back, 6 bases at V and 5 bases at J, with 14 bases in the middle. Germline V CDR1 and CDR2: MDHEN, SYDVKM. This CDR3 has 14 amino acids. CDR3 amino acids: CASRLQQGNNEQFF. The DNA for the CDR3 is TGTGCCAGCAGACTACAACAGGGAAACAATGAGCAGTTCTTC.

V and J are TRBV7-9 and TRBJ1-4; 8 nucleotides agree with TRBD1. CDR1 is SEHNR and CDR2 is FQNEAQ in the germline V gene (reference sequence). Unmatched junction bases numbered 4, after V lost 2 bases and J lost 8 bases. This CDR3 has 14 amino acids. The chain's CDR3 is CASSLTGGREKLFF. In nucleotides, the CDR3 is TGTGCCAGCAGCTTAACAGGGGGTAGGGAAAAACTGTTTTTT.

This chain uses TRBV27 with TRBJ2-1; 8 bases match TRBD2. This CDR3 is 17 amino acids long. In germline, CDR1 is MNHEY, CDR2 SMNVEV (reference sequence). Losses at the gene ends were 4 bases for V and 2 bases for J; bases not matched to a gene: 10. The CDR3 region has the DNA TGTGCCAGCAGTTCCAGACTAGCGCCACTTACCTACAATGAGCAGTTCTTC. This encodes CASSSRLAPLTYNEQFF.

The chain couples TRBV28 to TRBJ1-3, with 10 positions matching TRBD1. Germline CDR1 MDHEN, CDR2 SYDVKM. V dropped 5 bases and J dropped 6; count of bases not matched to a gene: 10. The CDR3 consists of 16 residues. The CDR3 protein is CASSKNKGQGKNTIYF. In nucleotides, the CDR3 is TGTGCCAGCAGTAAAAACAAGGGACAGGGGAAAAACACCATATATTTT. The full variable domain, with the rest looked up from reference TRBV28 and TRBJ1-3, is DVKVTQSSRYLVKRTGEKVFLECVQDMDHENMFWYRQDPGLGLRLIYFSYDVKMKEKGDIPEGYSVSREKKERFSLILESASTNQTSMYLCASSKNKGQGKNTIYFGEGSWLTVV.

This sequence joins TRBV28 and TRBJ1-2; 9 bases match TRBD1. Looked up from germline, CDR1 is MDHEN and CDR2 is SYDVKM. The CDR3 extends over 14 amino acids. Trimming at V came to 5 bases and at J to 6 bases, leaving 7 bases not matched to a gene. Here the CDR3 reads CASSPAGTGNGYTF. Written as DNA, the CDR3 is TGTGCCAGCAGTCCTGCCGGGACAGGGAATGGCTACACCTTC.

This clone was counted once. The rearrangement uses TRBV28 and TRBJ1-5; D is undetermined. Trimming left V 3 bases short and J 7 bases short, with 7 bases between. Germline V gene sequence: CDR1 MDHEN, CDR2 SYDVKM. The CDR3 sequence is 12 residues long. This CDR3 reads CASSLAGQPQHF. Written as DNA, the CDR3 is TGTGCCAGCAGTTTGGCGGGGCAGCCCCAGCATTTT.

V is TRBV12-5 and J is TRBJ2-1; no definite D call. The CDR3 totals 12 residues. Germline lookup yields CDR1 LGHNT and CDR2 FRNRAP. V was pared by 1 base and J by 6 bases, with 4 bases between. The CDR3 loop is CASGLERNEQFF. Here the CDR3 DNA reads TGTGCTAGTGGTTTGGAGCGCAATGAGCAGTTCTTC.

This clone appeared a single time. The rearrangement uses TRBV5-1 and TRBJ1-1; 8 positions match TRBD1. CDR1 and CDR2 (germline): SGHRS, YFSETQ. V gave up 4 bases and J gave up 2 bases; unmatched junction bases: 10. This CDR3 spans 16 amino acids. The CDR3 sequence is CASSRFRDRINTEAFF. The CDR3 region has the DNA TGCGCCAGCAGCCGTTTCCGGGACAGGATAAACACTGAAGCTTTCTTT.

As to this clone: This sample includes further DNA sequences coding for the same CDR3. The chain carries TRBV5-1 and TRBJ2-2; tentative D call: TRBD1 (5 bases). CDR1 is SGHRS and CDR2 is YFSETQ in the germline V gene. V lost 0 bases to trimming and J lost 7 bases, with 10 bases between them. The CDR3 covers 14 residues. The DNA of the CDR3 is TGCGCCAGCAGCTTGGGTCAGGGAAACGGGGAGCTGTTTTTT. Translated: CASSLGQGNGELFF. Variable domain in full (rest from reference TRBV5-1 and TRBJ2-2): KAGVTQTPRYLIKTRGQQVTLSCSPISGHRSVSWYQQTPGQGLQFLFEYFSETQRNKGNFPGRFSGRQFSNSRSEMNVSTLELGDSALYLCASSLGQGNGELFFGEGSRLTVL.

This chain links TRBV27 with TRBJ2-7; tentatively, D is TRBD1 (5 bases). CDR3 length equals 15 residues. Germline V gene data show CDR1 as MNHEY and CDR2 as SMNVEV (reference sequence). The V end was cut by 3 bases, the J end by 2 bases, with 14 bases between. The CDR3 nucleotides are TGTGCCAGCAGTTTGTACCTTGACAGTCCCTACGAGCAGTACTTC. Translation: CASSLYLDSPYEQYF.

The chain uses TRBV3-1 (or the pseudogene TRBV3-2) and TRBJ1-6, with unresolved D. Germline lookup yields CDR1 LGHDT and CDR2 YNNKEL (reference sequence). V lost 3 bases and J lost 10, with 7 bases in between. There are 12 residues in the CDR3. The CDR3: CASSQRESPLHF. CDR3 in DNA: TGTGCCAGCAGCCAGAGGGAATCACCCCTCCACTTT.

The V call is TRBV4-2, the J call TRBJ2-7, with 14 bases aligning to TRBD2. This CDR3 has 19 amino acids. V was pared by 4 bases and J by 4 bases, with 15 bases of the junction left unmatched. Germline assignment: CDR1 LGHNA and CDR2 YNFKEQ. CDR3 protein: CASSLGLAGVALTEYEQYF. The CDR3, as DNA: TGTGCCAGCAGCCTGGGACTAGCGGGGGTGGCTCTTACGGAATACGAGCAGTACTTC.